The 10 T cell receptor beta chains reported below all come from one sample, sequenced in a study of human T cells and chemical hapten exposure. TCRdb re-called the RACE reads with MiXCR, one entry per CDR3 protein. Among fewer than 95,000 distinct CDR3 sequences, roughly 9.6% were seen once, and the ten largest hold over 2%. This sample's time point: patch test 2, 6 weeks after DPC sensitization. Described treatment: therapeutic diphenylcyclopropenone sensitization with weekly scalp DPC. The sample here was whole blood, taken in connection with sensitization to the hapten diphenylcyclopropenone (DPC). Receptors were obtained from a middle-aged man with alopecia areata. Some clones in this sample may be carry-over from other donors' samples.

The genes are TRBV29-1 and TRBJ1-1; possibly TRBD1 for D (5 bases). The CDR3 is made up of 13 amino acids. Trimming removed 4 bases at V and 2 bases at J, with 11 bases between. CDR1 SQVTM and CDR2 ANQGSEA come from the germline V gene. The chain's CDR3 is CSVVAGTNTEAFF. CDR3 bases: TGCAGCGTTGTTGCAGGGACCAACACTGAAGCTTTCTTT.

This clonotype was detected only a few times. The chain uses TRBV9 and TRBJ1-1; possible D gene TRBD1, 5 bases. This CDR3 is 14 amino acids long. Trimming left V 0 bases short and J 4 bases short, with 10 bases between. Germline loops: CDR1 SGDLS, CDR2 YYNGEE. CDR3 bases: TGTGCCAGCAGCGTAGGAACAGGAGCCACTGAAGCTTTCTTT. Amino acids: CASSVGTGATEAFF. Full variable domain (rest looked up from reference TRBV9 and TRBJ1-1): DSGVTQTPKHLITATGQRVTLRCSPRSGDLSVYWYQQSLDQGLQFLIQYYNGEERAKGNILERFSAQQFPDLHSELNLSSLELGDSALYFCASSVGTGATEAFFGQGTRLTVV.

This clonotype has a count of ten or more. V is TRBV20-1 and J is TRBJ2-3, with 11 positions matching TRBD2. Germline V CDR1 and CDR2: DFQATT, SNEGSKA (reference sequence). J gave up 2 bases and V 5 bases, and 3 bases lay outside the gene matches. The CDR3 totals 14 residues. The CDR3 nucleotides read TGCAGTGCTCGGACTAGCGGGCACACAGATACGCAGTATTTT. Translation gives CSARTSGHTDTQYF.

In its sample, this clonotype was seen many times. The rearrangement links TRBV12-3 or TRBV12-4 to TRBJ1-1; 7 nucleotides align to TRBD1. The junction had 1 base not matched to a gene; V was cut back by 5 bases and J by 1 base. The CDR3 spans 13 residues. The CDR3 nucleotides read TGTGCCAGCAGTACAGGGGCGAACACTGAAGCTTTCTTT. Translating gives CASSTGANTEAFF.

This clonotype has more than one count but fewer than ten. The chain combines TRBV5-6 with TRBJ2-3, with 7 nucleotides matching TRBD1. This CDR3 region has 16 residues. CDR1 and CDR2 from the germline V gene are SGHDT and YYEEEE. Unmatched junction bases numbered 5, after V lost 0 bases and J lost 1 base. CDR3 sequence reads: CASSLATGQGTDTQYF. The CDR3, as DNA: TGTGCCAGCAGCTTGGCGACAGGGCAGGGCACAGATACGCAGTATTTT.

This clonotype was seen only a few times. This chain uses TRBV28 with TRBJ1-5; the D gene is possibly TRBD1 (5 bases). Germline lookup yields CDR1 MDHEN and CDR2 SYDVKM. This CDR3 spans 14 amino acids. V shed 7 bases and J shed 0 bases, with 10 bases lying between them. The CDR3 DNA is TGTGCCAGCAAGGTAGGGGATAGCAATCAGCCCCAGCATTTT. Amino acid sequence: CASKVGDSNQPQHF.

This clonotype was counted a few times. The chain uses TRBV14 and TRBJ1-1, with D hard to call. This CDR3 contains 14 residues. V lost 3 bases and J lost 8, with 16 bases in between. Germline V gives CDR1 SGHDN, CDR2 FVKESK. The CDR3 loop reads CASSQTWGGREAFF. The CDR3 nucleotides read TGTGCCAGCAGCCAGACTTGGGGTGGTCGAGAAGCTTTCTTT.

As regards this clonotype: A clone one base away is much larger, so this may be a read error. The J gene is TRBJ1-4, the V gene TRBV6-5; D might be TRBD1 (5 bases). CDR1 is MNHEY and CDR2 is SVGAGI in the germline V gene. V gave up 6 bases and J gave up 9 bases, with 26 bases separating them. The CDR3 covers 17 residues. The CDR3 DNA reads TGTGCCAGCAGGCCCGACAATTCAGGGAACCTTAGGAAAAAACTGTTTTTT. Protein sequence: CASRPDNSGNLRKKLFF.

The rearrangement links TRBV27 to TRBJ2-1; D is unresolved. The V gene lost 0 bases and the J gene lost 7 bases, with 13 bases spanning the gap. The CDR3 totals 15 residues. Germline V gene data show CDR1 as MNHEY and CDR2 as SMNVEV (reference sequence). The CDR3 sequence: CASSLSGWVGNEQFF. The CDR3 nucleotides read TGTGCCAGCAGTTTATCGGGCTGGGTTGGGAATGAGCAGTTCTTC.

The rearrangement joins TRBV7-9 to TRBJ2-2, with 7 bases aligning to TRBD1. The CDR3 is 18 residues long. Germline V gene data show CDR1 as SEHNR and CDR2 as FQNEAQ (reference sequence). With 4 bases clipped from V and 4 bases from J, the junction kept 15 bases outside the gene matches. The CDR3 nucleotides read TGTGCCAGCAGCTCCGCAGTATCGAGGGGGCGCAGCACCGGGGAGCTGTTTTTT. It specifies CASSSAVSRGRSTGELFF.